The 3 T cell receptor beta chains given below trace back to one sample, sequenced in a study of cytomegalovirus exposure and HLA in healthy donors. The PCR ran on 60 Vbeta and 13 Jbeta primers. The data were produced by immunoSEQ multiplex PCR, yet TCRdb's version contains in-frame clones alone and is incomplete. The data contain roughly 180,000 clones, approximately 85% of them singletons. What was sequenced was PBMCs. Source of these receptors: a girl aged 10 to 17 in good health and CMV-seropositive.

This clone appeared once. This chain joins TRBV6-5 and TRBJ1-2; D remains unclear. The CDR3 is 12 amino acids. Trimming removed 2 bases from V and 7 bases from J, with 8 bases in between. Germline-derived CDR1 and CDR2 are MNHEY and SVGAGI. CDR3 in amino acids: CASSYLGGGYTF. The CDR3 bases are TGTGCCAGCAGTTACCTCGGAGGTGGCTACACCTTC.

CDR3 DNA: TGTGCCAGCAGCCGCGGGACTAGCGGGGATGGCGGGGAGCTGTTTTTT. Translating it yields CASSRGTSGDGGELFF. The rearrangement uses TRBV5-5 and TRBJ2-2, with 13 nucleotides matching TRBD2. The length of the CDR3 is 16 residues. CDR1 is SGHKS, CDR2 YYEKEE, per germline (reference sequence). V lost 4 bases and J lost 7; bases outside the gene matches: 7.

This clone was seen just once. The J gene is TRBJ1-5, the V gene TRBV7-2; tentatively, D is TRBD1 (6 bases). The V end was cut by 6 bases, the J end by 2 bases, with 14 bases between. The length of the CDR3 is 15 residues. Germline V gene data show CDR1 as SGHTA and CDR2 as FQGNSA. DNA of the CDR3: TGTGCCAGCAGTCTTACTGAGGGGGGCAATCAGCCCCAGCATTTT. Translating gives CASSLTEGGNQPQHF.